The subject of this entry is one T cell receptor beta chain. The sample is drawn from a study of beta chain features in type 1 diabetes. Expressed TCRB transcripts got sequenced, as all isolated RNA was reverse transcribed. Sequencing of naive, central memory and regulatory T cell samples gave an average of approximately 3.5 million reads. Generated by immunoSEQ multiplex PCR, the TCRdb table keeps only in-frame clones and is missing some. Among 400,000 to 500,000 clones listed, approximately 15% were seen once. Each population that was sorted was more than 95% pure. The TCR originated in a man aged 25 to 40 in good health. Sequencing input: naive CD4+ T cells from blood.

The CDR3 region is CASSQNPGTFKETQYF. CDR3 nucleotide sequence: TGCGCCAGCAGCCAAAATCCAGGGACTTTTAAAGAGACCCAGTACTTC. The V and J genes are TRBV4-3 and TRBJ2-5, with D possibly TRBD2 on 6 matching bases. The germline V gene encodes CDR1 LGHNA and CDR2 YSLEER. The CDR3 runs to 16 residues. Trimming left V 2 bases short and J 3 bases short, with 16 bases between.